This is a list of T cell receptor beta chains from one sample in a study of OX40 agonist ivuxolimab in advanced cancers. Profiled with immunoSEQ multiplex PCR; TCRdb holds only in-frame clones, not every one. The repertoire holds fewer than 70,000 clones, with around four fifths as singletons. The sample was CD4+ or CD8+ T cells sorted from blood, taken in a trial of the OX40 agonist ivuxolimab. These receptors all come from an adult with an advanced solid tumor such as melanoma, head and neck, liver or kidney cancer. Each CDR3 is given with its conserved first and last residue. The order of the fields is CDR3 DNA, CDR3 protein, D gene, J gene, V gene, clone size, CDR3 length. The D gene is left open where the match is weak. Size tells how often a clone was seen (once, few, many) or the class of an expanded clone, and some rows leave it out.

cdr3_nt: TGTGCCAGCAGCTTAGGAGGGGCTACAGATACGCAGTATTTT
cdr3_aa: CASSLGGATDTQYF
d_call: -
j_call: TRBJ2-3
v_call: TRBV7-8
clone_size: -
cdr3_length: 14

cdr3_nt: TGTGCCAGCAGCTCGGCTAGCGGGGGTCTTGGCGAGCAGTACTTC
cdr3_aa: CASSSASGGLGEQYF
d_call: TRBD2
j_call: TRBJ2-7
v_call: TRBV5-6
clone_size: few
cdr3_length: 15

cdr3_nt: TGTGCTAGCAGCCCCGCGTTGCTAGATACGCAGTATTTT
cdr3_aa: CASSPALLDTQYF
d_call: -
j_call: TRBJ2-3
v_call: TRBV7-7
clone_size: -
cdr3_length: 13

cdr3_nt: TGTGCCAGCAGTTTTAACCCCCCGGGGAATGGCTACACCTTC
cdr3_aa: CASSFNPPGNGYTF
d_call: -
j_call: TRBJ1-2
v_call: TRBV28
clone_size: -
cdr3_length: 14

cdr3_nt: TGTGCCAGCAGCCCAAGGGGGAATAATTCACCCCTCCACTTT
cdr3_aa: CASSPRGNNSPLHF
d_call: -
j_call: TRBJ1-6
v_call: TRBV7-2
clone_size: -
cdr3_length: 14

cdr3_nt: TGTGCCAGCAGCCTACCGGGACAGGGAAGAAGTGAGCAGTTCTTC
cdr3_aa: CASSLPGQGRSEQFF
d_call: TRBD1
j_call: TRBJ2-1
v_call: TRBV6-1
clone_size: -
cdr3_length: 15

cdr3_nt: TGTGCCAGCAGTTACAGGGGGAGCTCCTACGAGCAGTACTTC
cdr3_aa: CASSYRGSSYEQYF
d_call: -
j_call: TRBJ2-7
v_call: TRBV6-5
clone_size: -
cdr3_length: 14

cdr3_nt: TGTGCCAGCAGCTCTGAGAACCAAGAGACCCAGTACTTC
cdr3_aa: CASSSENQETQYF
d_call: -
j_call: TRBJ2-5
v_call: TRBV7-3
clone_size: -
cdr3_length: 13

cdr3_nt: TGCGCCAGCAGCTTGTCGGAGGGACTAAGCTCCTACAATGAGCAGTTCTTC
cdr3_aa: CASSLSEGLSSYNEQFF
d_call: TRBD2
j_call: TRBJ2-1
v_call: TRBV5-1
clone_size: -
cdr3_length: 17

cdr3_nt: TGTGCCAGCAGTTACGGCGGGACAGGGTACTCACCCCTCCACTTT
cdr3_aa: CASSYGGTGYSPLHF
d_call: TRBD1
j_call: TRBJ1-6
v_call: TRBV6-6
clone_size: -
cdr3_length: 15

cdr3_nt: TGCGCCAGCAGTCGAGGGACAGGGGGCTCCTACGAGCAGTACTTC
cdr3_aa: CASSRGTGGSYEQYF
d_call: TRBD1
j_call: TRBJ2-7
v_call: TRBV23-1
clone_size: -
cdr3_length: 15

cdr3_nt: TGTGCCAGCAGCTTTGACAGCTCCTACGAGCAGTACTTC
cdr3_aa: CASSFDSSYEQYF
d_call: -
j_call: TRBJ2-7
v_call: TRBV11-3
clone_size: -
cdr3_length: 13

cdr3_nt: TGTGCCAGCAGCTTAACTAGCGGGGGGTCCTCCTACAATGAGCAGTTCTTC
cdr3_aa: CASSLTSGGSSYNEQFF
d_call: TRBD2
j_call: TRBJ2-1
v_call: TRBV5-4
clone_size: -
cdr3_length: 17

cdr3_nt: TGTGCCAGCAGTTCCAGGGACGAGCAGTACTTC
cdr3_aa: CASSSRDEQYF
d_call: -
j_call: TRBJ2-7
v_call: TRBV27
clone_size: -
cdr3_length: 11

cdr3_nt: TGTGCCAGCAGCTCGACAGGGCCGAACTCCTACGAGCAGTACTTC
cdr3_aa: CASSSTGPNSYEQYF
d_call: TRBD1
j_call: TRBJ2-7
v_call: TRBV6-5
clone_size: -
cdr3_length: 15

cdr3_nt: TGTGCCAGCAGTCCTGGCGGGGGTTTTGGAAACACCATATATTTT
cdr3_aa: CASSPGGGFGNTIYF
d_call: -
j_call: TRBJ1-3
v_call: TRBV6-5
clone_size: -
cdr3_length: 15

cdr3_nt: TGTGCCAGCTCGCTTCAGGGGCCCAGCTCTGGAAACACCATATATTTT
cdr3_aa: CASSLQGPSSGNTIYF
d_call: -
j_call: TRBJ1-3
v_call: TRBV18
clone_size: -
cdr3_length: 16

cdr3_nt: TGTGCCAGTAGTACAACAGAGGGGAGGTACTATGGCTACACCTTC
cdr3_aa: CASSTTEGRYYGYTF
d_call: -
j_call: TRBJ1-2
v_call: TRBV19
clone_size: -
cdr3_length: 15

cdr3_nt: TGTGCCAGCTCACCACGTCACGGGTTGGACACTGAAGCTTTCTTT
cdr3_aa: CASSPRHGLDTEAFF
d_call: -
j_call: TRBJ1-1
v_call: TRBV18
clone_size: -
cdr3_length: 15

cdr3_nt: TGCGCCAGCAGCTTGGGACCCCTGGGGGTAAGTTCTGAAGCTTTCTTT
cdr3_aa: CASSLGPLGVSSEAFF
d_call: -
j_call: TRBJ1-1
v_call: TRBV5-1
clone_size: -
cdr3_length: 16

cdr3_nt: TGTGCCAGCAGTTTTGGGGGCCAGGGTCACTATGGCTACACCTTC
cdr3_aa: CASSFGGQGHYGYTF
d_call: -
j_call: TRBJ1-2
v_call: TRBV28
clone_size: -
cdr3_length: 15

cdr3_nt: TGTGCCAGCAGTTACTCGAGGACAGGGGACACTGAAGCTTTCTTT
cdr3_aa: CASSYSRTGDTEAFF
d_call: TRBD1
j_call: TRBJ1-1
v_call: TRBV6-6
clone_size: -
cdr3_length: 15

cdr3_nt: TGTGCCAGCACCAAAAGGCCCGGGACAGGGGGGGAGGAGCCCCAGCATTTT
cdr3_aa: CASTKRPGTGGEEPQHF
d_call: TRBD1
j_call: TRBJ1-5
v_call: TRBV7-8
clone_size: -
cdr3_length: 17

cdr3_nt: TGTGCCAGCAGCTTCGGGCGGCGGCGCGGCACAGATACGCAGTATTTT
cdr3_aa: CASSFGRRRGTDTQYF
d_call: -
j_call: TRBJ2-3
v_call: TRBV5-8
clone_size: -
cdr3_length: 16

cdr3_nt: TGTGCCATACAGGGGTTGATGGGCTACACCTTC
cdr3_aa: CAIQGLMGYTF
d_call: TRBD1
j_call: TRBJ1-2
v_call: TRBV28
clone_size: -
cdr3_length: 11

cdr3_nt: TGTGCCAGCAGTTGGGGCAGGGGCCCAGATAGCAATCAGCCCCAGCATTTT
cdr3_aa: CASSWGRGPDSNQPQHF
d_call: -
j_call: TRBJ1-5
v_call: TRBV27
clone_size: -
cdr3_length: 17

cdr3_nt: TGTGCCAGCAAGCCGGGACAGTTAAATTCACCCCTCCACTTT
cdr3_aa: CASKPGQLNSPLHF
d_call: TRBD1
j_call: TRBJ1-6
v_call: TRBV6-1
clone_size: -
cdr3_length: 14

cdr3_nt: TGTGCCATCAGTGAAAAGCGGGGGGGCCCAGATACGCAGTATTTT
cdr3_aa: CAISEKRGGPDTQYF
d_call: TRBD2
j_call: TRBJ2-3
v_call: TRBV10-3
clone_size: -
cdr3_length: 15

cdr3_nt: TGTGCCAGCTCACCACCTTCAGGGGGTGGGTACAATGAGCAGTTCTTC
cdr3_aa: CASSPPSGGGYNEQFF
d_call: TRBD1
j_call: TRBJ2-1
v_call: TRBV18
clone_size: once
cdr3_length: 16

cdr3_nt: TGCAGCGTTGGGTACCGGGACAGGGAGGGTGAGCAGTTCTTC
cdr3_aa: CSVGYRDREGEQFF
d_call: TRBD1
j_call: TRBJ2-1
v_call: TRBV29-1
clone_size: few
cdr3_length: 14

cdr3_nt: TGTGCCAGCGGACCGATTAGCGGGGGGAGGTACGAGCAGTACTTC
cdr3_aa: CASGPISGGRYEQYF
d_call: TRBD2
j_call: TRBJ2-7
v_call: TRBV7-2
clone_size: -
cdr3_length: 15

cdr3_nt: TGTGCCAGCACCCTGGACATCGGAAACACCATATATTTT
cdr3_aa: CASTLDIGNTIYF
d_call: -
j_call: TRBJ1-3
v_call: TRBV28
clone_size: -
cdr3_length: 13

cdr3_nt: TGCGCCAGCAGTCAAGCTTGGACGAACACTGAAGCTTTCTTT
cdr3_aa: CASSQAWTNTEAFF
d_call: -
j_call: TRBJ1-1
v_call: TRBV23-1
clone_size: -
cdr3_length: 14

cdr3_nt: TGTGCCAGCAGTGAATGGGCCGGGACAGGGAACACCGGGGAGCTGTTTTTT
cdr3_aa: CASSEWAGTGNTGELFF
d_call: TRBD1
j_call: TRBJ2-2
v_call: TRBV25-1
clone_size: -
cdr3_length: 17

cdr3_nt: TGTGCCAGCAGTGCCATTGTCGGCTCCTACAATGAGCAGTTCTTC
cdr3_aa: CASSAIVGSYNEQFF
d_call: -
j_call: TRBJ2-1
v_call: TRBV28
clone_size: -
cdr3_length: 15

cdr3_nt: TGCGCCAGCAGTGAGTCTAAGCGGGGGTACTCCTACGAGCAGTACTTC
cdr3_aa: CASSESKRGYSYEQYF
d_call: TRBD2
j_call: TRBJ2-7
v_call: TRBV10-1
clone_size: -
cdr3_length: 16

cdr3_nt: TGTGCTAGCAGCCCGCTCCCGCTTTGGACCGGGGAGCTGTTTTTT
cdr3_aa: CASSPLPLWTGELFF
d_call: -
j_call: TRBJ2-2
v_call: TRBV7-7
clone_size: once
cdr3_length: 15

cdr3_nt: TGTGCCCGAACCACGACCAGGGAAGCCGAGCAGTACTTC
cdr3_aa: CARTTTREAEQYF
d_call: -
j_call: TRBJ2-7
v_call: TRBV30
clone_size: -
cdr3_length: 13

cdr3_nt: TGTGCCAGCAGCTTAAACGTCGGGAGGACGGACGGCTACACCTTC
cdr3_aa: CASSLNVGRTDGYTF
d_call: -
j_call: TRBJ1-2
v_call: TRBV7-3
clone_size: few
cdr3_length: 15

cdr3_nt: TGTGCCTGGAGTGTACAGGCAGGTGGCTACACCTTC
cdr3_aa: CAWSVQAGGYTF
d_call: -
j_call: TRBJ1-2
v_call: TRBV30
clone_size: -
cdr3_length: 12

cdr3_nt: TGTGCCAGCAGCGAAAGGCAGGGGATGGAAGAAAAACTGTTTTTT
cdr3_aa: CASSERQGMEEKLFF
d_call: -
j_call: TRBJ1-4
v_call: TRBV4-2
clone_size: -
cdr3_length: 15

cdr3_nt: TGTGCCAGCAGGAGGGAAGGGCCCCTCCACTTT
cdr3_aa: CASRREGPLHF
d_call: -
j_call: TRBJ1-6
v_call: TRBV27
clone_size: few
cdr3_length: 11

cdr3_nt: TGTGCCAGCAGCTTGGAGCCGGCTGGCACTGAAGCTTTCTTT
cdr3_aa: CASSLEPAGTEAFF
d_call: -
j_call: TRBJ1-1
v_call: TRBV5-4
clone_size: -
cdr3_length: 14

cdr3_nt: TGTGCCAGCAGCCAAGCGAGGGGCCCAAACTATGGCTACACCTTC
cdr3_aa: CASSQARGPNYGYTF
d_call: -
j_call: TRBJ1-2
v_call: TRBV11-2
clone_size: once
cdr3_length: 15

cdr3_nt: TGTGCCAGCAGCTTAAATGGGGGGGACTACACCTTC
cdr3_aa: CASSLNGGDYTF
d_call: -
j_call: TRBJ1-2
v_call: TRBV11-2
clone_size: -
cdr3_length: 12

cdr3_nt: TGTGCCAGCAGCAGAGATATCGGGGACAATGAGCAGTTCTTC
cdr3_aa: CASSRDIGDNEQFF
d_call: -
j_call: TRBJ2-1
v_call: TRBV5-4
clone_size: -
cdr3_length: 14

cdr3_nt: TGTGCCAGCAGCAGGGATTCCGATCAGCCCCAGCATTTT
cdr3_aa: CASSRDSDQPQHF
d_call: -
j_call: TRBJ1-5
v_call: TRBV7-3
clone_size: -
cdr3_length: 13

cdr3_nt: TGTGCCTGGAGTGGGCAGGGGGGTGAAGCTTTCTTT
cdr3_aa: CAWSGQGGEAFF
d_call: TRBD1
j_call: TRBJ1-1
v_call: TRBV30
clone_size: -
cdr3_length: 12

cdr3_nt: TGTGCCAGCAGCTTAGACAGGGCCCAAGAGACCCAGTACTTC
cdr3_aa: CASSLDRAQETQYF
d_call: -
j_call: TRBJ2-5
v_call: TRBV7-2
clone_size: -
cdr3_length: 14

cdr3_nt: TGTGCCTGGGGGACTAGCGGGGGCGATACGCAGTATTTT
cdr3_aa: CAWGTSGGDTQYF
d_call: TRBD2
j_call: TRBJ2-3
v_call: TRBV30
clone_size: -
cdr3_length: 13

cdr3_nt: TGCGCCAGCAGCCTGAGCTCTGGGGCCAACGTCCTGACTTTC
cdr3_aa: CASSLSSGANVLTF
d_call: -
j_call: TRBJ2-6
v_call: TRBV5-1
clone_size: -
cdr3_length: 14